The subject of this entry is one TCR beta chain. Antigen specificity is unknown. From germline, CDR1 is SQVTM and CDR2 ANQGSEA. V was pared by 0 bases and J by 11 bases, with 13 bases between. This CDR3 has 13 amino acids. This entry comes from a study of cytomegalovirus exposure and HLA in healthy donors. Study-wide results and caveats: Sequencing depth across donors, presence/absence analyses assumed, was roughly uniform.

13 Jbeta primers and 60 Vbeta primers were used for the PCR. Measured with immunoSEQ multiplex PCR; TCRdb has only the in-frame clones, and not every one. Of fewer than 250,000 clones listed, about 80% were seen once; the top ten hold around 1.8%. The sample was PBMCs. The origin of this receptor is a man between 18 and 35 years old in good health and CMV-seronegative. This chain uses TRBV29-1 with TRBJ1-4; tentative D call: TRBD1 (6 bases). The CDR3 nucleotides read TGCAGCGTTGAAGATCCCAACAGGGAGAAACTGTTTTTT. Protein product: CSVEDPNREKLFF.